This T cell receptor beta chain was identified in a study of control samples from healthy donors and cancer patients. Profiling relied on immunoSEQ multiplex PCR, and the TCRdb table lists in-frame clones only, not all of them. Counted here are 190,000 or so clones, 90% to 95% occurring once; the ten biggest clones make up approximately 1.5%. The CDR3 extends over 14 amino acids. V lost 2 bases, J lost 5 bases, and 6 bases stayed unmatched. Germline V CDR1 and CDR2: SGHRS, YFSETQ. The clonotype originates from a man between 18 and 29 years old in good health. Input material: blood. This chain links TRBV5-1 with TRBJ2-7; 8 bases map to TRBD1. The CDR3, as DNA: TGCGCCAGCAGCTTCGAGACAGGGGTTAACGAGCAGTACTTC. This codes for CASSFETGVNEQYF.